The rows below give T cell receptor beta chains drawn from one sample of a study of T cell changes during pregnancy in multiple sclerosis. Clones were read by immunoSEQ multiplex PCR, and TCRdb kept only the in-frame ones, dropping some. Of 69,000 or so clones in the sample, approximately 91% are singletons; the top ten hold roughly 1.5%. The source material was peripheral blood, sampled in the third trimester of pregnancy. All receptors come from a female donor with multiple sclerosis, enrolled in a pregnancy study. Each CDR3 is given with its conserved first and last residue. The order of the fields is V gene, J gene, clone size, D gene, CDR3 DNA, CDR3 protein. D genes are given only for firm matches. Not every row has a clone size; where given, it reads once, few, many or a size class.

V: TRBV10-3
J: TRBJ1-5
size: .
D: TRBD1
DNA: TGTGGGGCCGGGACAGGGCCTCAGCCCCAGCATTTT
CDR3: CGAGTGPQPQHF

V: TRBV18
J: TRBJ2-7
size: .
D: TRBD1
DNA: TGTGCCAGCTCAGAAACAGGGGGCGTAAACGAGCAGTACTTC
CDR3: CASSETGGVNEQYF

V: TRBV27
J: TRBJ2-7
size: .
D: .
DNA: TGTGCCAGCAGTTCAATCCCGCAGGTCGTACAGTACTTC
CDR3: CASSSIPQVVQYF

V: TRBV11-2
J: TRBJ1-5
size: .
D: TRBD1
DNA: TGTGCCAGCAGCTTAAACAGGGGTGGTGGTCAGCCCCAGCATTTT
CDR3: CASSLNRGGGQPQHF

V: TRBV11-2
J: TRBJ2-3
size: .
D: .
DNA: TGTGCCAGCAGCCAGACCGGAATAGCGGCGCTCGAGGGCACAGATACGCAGTATTTT
CDR3: CASSQTGIAALEGTDTQYF

V: TRBV4-3
J: TRBJ1-2
size: .
D: TRBD1
DNA: TGCGCCAGCAGCCAAGAAGGGACAGGGGGCCATGGCTACACCTTC
CDR3: CASSQEGTGGHGYTF

V: TRBV7-4
J: TRBJ2-7
size: .
D: TRBD1
DNA: TGTGCCAGCAGCCATATGGCAAGGGCGAAGGACAGGGGTCAGGGCGAGCAGTACTTC
CDR3: CASSHMARAKDRGQGEQYF

V: TRBV9
J: TRBJ1-3
size: .
D: .
DNA: TGTGCCAGCAGCCCACTAACTGGAACATCCTCTGGAAACACCATATATTTT
CDR3: CASSPLTGTSSGNTIYF

V: TRBV7-3
J: TRBJ2-3
size: once
D: TRBD2
DNA: TGTGCCAGCAGTCCCACTAGCGGGGGAGGAGATACGCAGTATTTT
CDR3: CASSPTSGGGDTQYF

V: TRBV6-1
J: TRBJ1-5
size: once
D: TRBD1
DNA: TGTGCCAGCAGTGACCTGACAGGGGTTCAGCCCCAGCATTTT
CDR3: CASSDLTGVQPQHF

V: TRBV5-1
J: TRBJ1-1
size: .
D: .
DNA: TGCGCCAGCACGTTCTCCCCCACGGCGGGCACTGAAGCTTTCTTT
CDR3: CASTFSPTAGTEAFF

V: TRBV7-3
J: TRBJ2-5
size: .
D: TRBD1
DNA: TGTGCCAGCAGCCAGGGGGTAGGACGACGGGAGACCCAGTACTTC
CDR3: CASSQGVGRRETQYF

V: TRBV2
J: TRBJ1-2
size: few
D: .
DNA: TGTGCCAGCAGTGACAGGCTTTATGGCTACACCTTC
CDR3: CASSDRLYGYTF

V: TRBV16
J: TRBJ1-1
size: .
D: .
DNA: TGTGCCAGCAGCACTTGGCAGGGGACGGCTGAAGCTTTCTTT
CDR3: CASSTWQGTAEAFF

V: TRBV2
J: TRBJ1-1
size: .
D: TRBD1
DNA: TGTGCCAGCAGCTCAGACAGGGGGGCTGAAGCTTTCTTT
CDR3: CASSSDRGAEAFF

V: TRBV27
J: TRBJ2-7
size: .
D: .
DNA: TGTGCCAGCAGTTTTGTAAACAGGGTAGTCGGCGAGCAGTACTTC
CDR3: CASSFVNRVVGEQYF

V: TRBV9
J: TRBJ2-1
size: .
D: .
DNA: TGTGCCAGCAGCGCCAGAATACGGGGGAATGAGCAGTTCTTC
CDR3: CASSARIRGNEQFF

V: TRBV7-2
J: TRBJ2-3
size: .
D: TRBD2
DNA: TGTGCCAGCAGCTTAAAGTTCGGTCTAGCGGGCGGGGATACGCAGTATTTT
CDR3: CASSLKFGLAGGDTQYF

V: TRBV30
J: TRBJ1-4
size: .
D: .
DNA: TGTGCCTGGAGTGTACTCGGAACTAATGAAAAACTGTTTTTT
CDR3: CAWSVLGTNEKLFF

V: TRBV2
J: TRBJ2-3
size: .
D: .
DNA: TGTGCCAGCAGTAGGTTAGGGACTGCAAGCACAGATACGCAGTATTTT
CDR3: CASSRLGTASTDTQYF

V: TRBV9
J: TRBJ2-1
size: .
D: .
DNA: TGTGCCAGCAGCGTAGGGGGGGCAGGGGGAAATGAGCAGTTCTTC
CDR3: CASSVGGAGGNEQFF

V: TRBV10-2
J: TRBJ1-5
size: .
D: .
DNA: TGCGCCAGCAGCGGGTCGTGGCAAAATCAGCCCCAGCATTTT
CDR3: CASSGSWQNQPQHF